The sequence of this T cell receptor (beta chain) was determined in a study of human T cells and chemical hapten exposure. About the study: Each patient's scalp received weekly diphenylcyclopropenone throughout the approximately 22-week study.

Each CDR3 protein is one row after TCRdb ran MiXCR on the RACE reads. The table has around 110,000 distinct CDR3 sequences, roughly an eighth seen once; the top ten hold about 1.4%. The CDR3 runs to 12 residues. Between the trimmed V and J ends, which lost 6 bases and 5 bases, there was a span of 13 bases. Germline V gene lookup returns CDR1 SQVTM and CDR2 ANQGSEA. In this sample, this clonotype turned up a few times. The time point: patch test 1, 2 weeks after DPC sensitization. Specified treatment: therapeutic diphenylcyclopropenone sensitization with weekly scalp DPC. Sample donors consisted of patients with alopecia, aged 18 to 70 years, who were suitable for DPC.

The sequences come from whole blood, collected in connection with sensitization to the hapten diphenylcyclopropenone (DPC). The chain carries TRBV29-1 and TRBJ1-1, with TRBD1 as a possible D gene (6 bases). This receptor was obtained from a woman aged 45-59 years with alopecia areata. Some clones in this sample may be carry-over from other donors' samples. This CDR3 reads CSVSSGATEAFF. The CDR3 DNA is TGCAGCGTATCGTCGGGGGCGACTGAAGCTTTCTTT.